The next 5 T cell receptor beta chains were all read from a single sample in a study of glioma-infiltrating T cells after dendritic cell vaccination. Sequencing was performed with immunoSEQ multiplex PCR; in TCRdb, only in-frame clones are kept and a portion is missing. The sample lists about 96,000 clones; approximately 80% were seen once. Sequenced material: blood, taken before dendritic cell vaccination. The source of these receptors is a human donor with glioblastoma.

The chain couples TRBV5-1 to TRBJ1-1, with 8 bases matching TRBD1. J gave up 4 bases and V 0 bases, and 5 bases lay outside the gene matches. Per germline, CDR1 SGHRS and CDR2 YFSETQ. The CDR3 spans 15 residues. The CDR3 loop reads CASSLGQGAGTEAFF. CDR3 coding DNA: TGCGCCAGCAGCTTGGGGCAGGGGGCTGGCACTGAAGCTTTCTTT.

There are a few counts of this clone. V usage is TRBV6-5 and J usage is TRBJ2-7; TRBD2 aligns across 7 bases. The CDR3 sequence is 14 residues long. Germline CDR1 and CDR2: MNHEY and SVGAGI. Trimming cost V 5 bases and J 3 bases; bases outside gene matches: 7. CDR3 sequence: CASSTGGSLYEQYF. CDR3 nucleotide sequence: TGTGCCAGCAGTACGGGAGGATCTCTCTACGAGCAGTACTTC.

DNA of the CDR3: TGTGCCAGCAGTGAGGGAAGGGGGGGTCAGCCCCAGCATTTT. It translates to CASSEGRGGQPQHF. This chain joins TRBV6-1 and TRBJ1-5; possibly TRBD1 for D (6 bases). Germline assignment: CDR1 MNHNS and CDR2 SASEGT. V was shortened by 3 bases and J by 6 bases, with 12 bases between the two germline ends. This CDR3 is built from 14 residues.

The gene calls are TRBV5-6 and TRBJ1-2; D gene unclear. Germline values: CDR1 SGHDT, CDR2 YYEEEE. This CDR3 contains 13 residues. Trimming cost V 1 base and J 2 bases, with 6 bases left between them. The DNA for the CDR3 is TGTGCCAGCAGCTTGTACCAGAACTATGGCTACACCTTC. This gives the protein CASSLYQNYGYTF.

This chain uses TRBV7-9 with TRBJ2-2; 8 bases agree with TRBD2. The trim removed 6 bases at V and 7 bases at J, leaving 7 bases unmatched. Germline lookup yields CDR1 SEHNR and CDR2 FQNEAQ (reference sequence). This CDR3 is built from 14 residues. For the CDR3, the DNA is TGTGCCAGCAGACCGGGAGGGTTTGGCGGGGAGCTGTTTTTT. Translation: CASRPGGFGGELFF.